This T cell receptor beta chain derives from a study of cytomegalovirus exposure and HLA in healthy donors. Turning to the study itself: Sequencing of approximately 190 million T cells in an earlier analysis found more than 100 million unique TCR beta sequences. The Caucasian-associated ancestry cluster held about 80% of 398 genotyped donors. Whole-study results and caveats: With DRB1 most and HLA-C fewest, TCR association rates differed between HLA loci in a later analysis. Investigators reported 164 TCR beta chains as tied to cytomegalovirus.

In the PCR, 60 Vbeta and 13 Jbeta primers were used. TCRdb keeps only in-frame clones here, not all; method: immunoSEQ multiplex PCR. The sample carries nearly 200,000 clones, under 90% recorded once. This CDR3 contains 14 residues. The J segment lost 1 base and the V segment lost 2 bases, leaving 1 base of the junction unmatched. Germline values: CDR1 MNHNS, CDR2 SASEGT. Notes on this clone: Its target is unknown.

The genes are TRBV6-1 and TRBJ2-7; 8 bases match TRBD1. Sample: PBMCs. This clonotype was sampled from a boy younger than 10 in good health and CMV-seronegative. DNA for the CDR3: TGTGCCAGCAGTGAAAGGACAGGGTCCTACGAGCAGTACTTC. This translates into CASSERTGSYEQYF.